The source of this T cell receptor (beta chain) is a study of T cells in Graves' hyperthyroidism and ophthalmopathy. Study-wide context: The blood sample was taken at first diagnosis, before treatment began. Broader study findings: Blood held most thyroid clonotypes expanded above 0.001 frequency.

Amplification of TCR beta CDR3 regions used RNA as the template. TCR CDR3 underwent first-round RT-PCR with the HTBI primer set. Using its own MiXCR run on the multiplex PCR reads, TCRdb lists one record per CDR3 protein. The repertoire consists of hundreds of thousands of distinct CDR3 sequences, with 18% occurring once and the leading ten covering 15% to 20%. This clonotype appeared many times. Antigen unknown. Germline lookup yields CDR1 LNHDA and CDR2 SQIVND (reference sequence). CDR3 size: 15 residues. V lost 4 bases and J lost 5, with 17 bases in between. The J gene is TRBJ1-1, the V gene TRBV19; D is uncertain. Sequenced: blood. The receptor was isolated from a woman aged 45-65 years with Graves' hyperthyroidism that later progressed to Graves' ophthalmopathy. CDR3 region: CASSTGRPTGTEAFF. CDR3 nucleotides: TGTGCCAGTAGTACAGGCCGGCCCACGGGGACTGAAGCTTTCTTT.